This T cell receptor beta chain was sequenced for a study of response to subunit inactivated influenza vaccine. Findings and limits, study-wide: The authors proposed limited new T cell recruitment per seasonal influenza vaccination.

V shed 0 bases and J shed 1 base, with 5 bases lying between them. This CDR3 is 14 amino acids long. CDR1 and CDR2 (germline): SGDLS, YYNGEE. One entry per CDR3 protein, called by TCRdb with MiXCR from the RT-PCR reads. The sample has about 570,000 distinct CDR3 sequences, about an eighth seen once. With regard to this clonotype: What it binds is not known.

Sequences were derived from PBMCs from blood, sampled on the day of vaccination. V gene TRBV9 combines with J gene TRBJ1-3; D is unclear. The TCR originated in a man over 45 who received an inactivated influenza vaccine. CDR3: CASSVEASGNTIYF. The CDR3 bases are TGTGCCAGCAGCGTAGAGGCTTCTGGAAACACCATATATTTT.